These 10 T cell receptor beta chains were sequenced from one sample in a study of T cells in Graves' hyperthyroidism and ophthalmopathy (dated by TCRdb to the late 2010s). Library preparation used multiplex PCR. The run used an Illumina HiSeq 2000. The TCR beta CDR3 regions were amplified from RNA transcripts. The first round of RT-PCR for the TCR CDR3 was performed with the HTBI primer set and the Qiagen OneStep RT-PCR kit. Through fastp at Q25 and MiXCR, TCRdb rebuilt clones from the public reads, retaining in-frame beta chains. Rows are combined by CDR3 protein, so each entry shows the most common genes and DNA. Recorded for this sample are roughly 420,000 distinct CDR3 sequences; around 16% of them occurred a single time. The leading ten clones occupy just under 8% of the sample. Sequencing input: blood. The receptor set was obtained from a woman aged 18-29 years with Graves' hyperthyroidism.

This clonotype was observed many times. The chain has TRBV6-1 and TRBJ1-2, with D unresolved. The CDR3 spans 13 residues. Germline-derived CDR1 and CDR2 are MNHNS and SASEGT. Trimming removed 0 bases from V and 3 bases from J, with 5 bases in between. The CDR3 DNA follows: TGTGCCAGCAGTGAAGCGTGGGACTATGGCTACACCTTC. This encodes CASSEAWDYGYTF.

This clonotype was picked up many times. The chain is built from TRBV30 and TRBJ1-5, with D unresolved. Germline V lookup: CDR1 GTSNPN, CDR2 SVGIG (reference sequence). The V gene lost 0 bases and the J gene lost 2 bases, with 14 bases spanning the gap. The CDR3 is 16 amino acids. The chain's CDR3 is CAWSVRSGYGNQPQHF. The CDR3 DNA sequence: TGTGCCTGGAGTGTACGATCGGGTTATGGCAATCAGCCCCAGCATTTT.

This clonotype was recorded many times. The chain uses TRBV12-3 or TRBV12-4 and TRBJ2-7; D not certain. The CDR3 is made up of 12 amino acids. Trimming removed 5 bases at V and 4 bases at J, with 9 bases between. This chain's CDR3 is CASSPIGYEQYF. The CDR3 bases are TGTGCCAGCAGTCCGATAGGGTACGAGCAGTACTTC.

This clonotype was detected only once. This chain uses TRBV6-1 with TRBJ2-2; TRBD2 aligns across 11 bases. This CDR3 comprises 20 residues. V gave up 5 bases and J gave up 3 bases; unmatched junction bases: 17. Per the germline V gene, CDR1 is MNHNS and CDR2 is SASEGT. The CDR3 loop is CASSLRAAGLAGYYTGELFF. CDR3 coding DNA: TGTGCCAGCAGTCTAAGGGCGGCCGGACTAGCGGGTTATTACACCGGGGAGCTGTTTTTT.

This clonotype was seen at least ten times. The chain is built from TRBV19 and TRBJ1-1; TRBD1 matches 7 bases. The CDR3 length is 15 residues. Trimming at V came to 6 bases and at J to 4 bases, leaving 11 bases not matched to a gene. The germline gives CDR1 LNHDA, CDR2 SQIVND (reference sequence). This CDR3 reads CASRDRALTGTEAFF. The CDR3 region has the DNA TGTGCCAGTAGAGACAGGGCCCTAACGGGCACTGAAGCTTTCTTT.

This clonotype appeared many times. The V gene is TRBV11-3, the J gene TRBJ2-2, with D maybe TRBD1 (6 bases). In germline, CDR1 is SGHNT, CDR2 YENEEA. The CDR3 runs 16 residues. V lost 5 bases and J lost 7, with 20 bases in between. CDR3 amino acids: CASSTRDTSSNGELFF. DNA of the CDR3: TGTGCCAGCAGCACCCGGGACACCTCAAGCAACGGGGAGCTGTTTTTT.

This chain connects TRBV5-6 to TRBJ2-4; D is possibly TRBD2 (6 bases). Trimming left V 7 bases short and J 6 bases short, with 20 bases between. In germline, CDR1 is SGHDT, CDR2 YYEEEE. The CDR3 loop spans 15 amino acids. The CDR3 sequence is CASAGGTYGRNIQYF. CDR3 DNA sequence: TGTGCCAGCGCTGGGGGGACTTACGGGCGAAACATTCAGTACTTC.

This clonotype has only a few counts. The chain uses TRBV2 and TRBJ2-3; 10 bases match TRBD2. Germline V gene sequence: CDR1 SNHLY, CDR2 FYNNEI. The CDR3 contains 16 residues. V shed 2 bases, J shed 1 base, and the junction held 3 bases outside the gene matches. As DNA, the CDR3 is TGTGCCAGCAGTGAATTAGGGACTAGCGGCACAGATACGCAGTATTTT. It is translated as CASSELGTSGTDTQYF.

This clonotype showed up many times. The chain combines TRBV20-1 with TRBJ2-2; D may be TRBD1 or TRBD2 (6 bases each). V dropped 5 bases and J dropped 6 bases, with 10 bases sitting between them. This CDR3 contains 12 residues. Germline-derived CDR1 and CDR2 are DFQATT and SNEGSKA (reference sequence). The CDR3 bases are TGCAGTGCTCAGAGGGGGGCCGGGGAGCTGTTTTTT. It translates to CSAQRGAGELFF.

In this sample, this clonotype turned up many times. Here the CDR3 DNA reads TGTGCCAGCAGCCAGGGACCGGGGGGTAGCACAGATACGCAGTATTTT. Translation: CASSQGPGGSTDTQYF. The chain is built from TRBV7-3 and TRBJ2-3, with 7 bases aligning to TRBD2. In germline, CDR1 is SGHTA, CDR2 FQGTGA. The CDR3 sequence is 16 residues long. The J segment lost 0 bases and the V segment lost 5 bases, leaving 8 bases of the junction unmatched.